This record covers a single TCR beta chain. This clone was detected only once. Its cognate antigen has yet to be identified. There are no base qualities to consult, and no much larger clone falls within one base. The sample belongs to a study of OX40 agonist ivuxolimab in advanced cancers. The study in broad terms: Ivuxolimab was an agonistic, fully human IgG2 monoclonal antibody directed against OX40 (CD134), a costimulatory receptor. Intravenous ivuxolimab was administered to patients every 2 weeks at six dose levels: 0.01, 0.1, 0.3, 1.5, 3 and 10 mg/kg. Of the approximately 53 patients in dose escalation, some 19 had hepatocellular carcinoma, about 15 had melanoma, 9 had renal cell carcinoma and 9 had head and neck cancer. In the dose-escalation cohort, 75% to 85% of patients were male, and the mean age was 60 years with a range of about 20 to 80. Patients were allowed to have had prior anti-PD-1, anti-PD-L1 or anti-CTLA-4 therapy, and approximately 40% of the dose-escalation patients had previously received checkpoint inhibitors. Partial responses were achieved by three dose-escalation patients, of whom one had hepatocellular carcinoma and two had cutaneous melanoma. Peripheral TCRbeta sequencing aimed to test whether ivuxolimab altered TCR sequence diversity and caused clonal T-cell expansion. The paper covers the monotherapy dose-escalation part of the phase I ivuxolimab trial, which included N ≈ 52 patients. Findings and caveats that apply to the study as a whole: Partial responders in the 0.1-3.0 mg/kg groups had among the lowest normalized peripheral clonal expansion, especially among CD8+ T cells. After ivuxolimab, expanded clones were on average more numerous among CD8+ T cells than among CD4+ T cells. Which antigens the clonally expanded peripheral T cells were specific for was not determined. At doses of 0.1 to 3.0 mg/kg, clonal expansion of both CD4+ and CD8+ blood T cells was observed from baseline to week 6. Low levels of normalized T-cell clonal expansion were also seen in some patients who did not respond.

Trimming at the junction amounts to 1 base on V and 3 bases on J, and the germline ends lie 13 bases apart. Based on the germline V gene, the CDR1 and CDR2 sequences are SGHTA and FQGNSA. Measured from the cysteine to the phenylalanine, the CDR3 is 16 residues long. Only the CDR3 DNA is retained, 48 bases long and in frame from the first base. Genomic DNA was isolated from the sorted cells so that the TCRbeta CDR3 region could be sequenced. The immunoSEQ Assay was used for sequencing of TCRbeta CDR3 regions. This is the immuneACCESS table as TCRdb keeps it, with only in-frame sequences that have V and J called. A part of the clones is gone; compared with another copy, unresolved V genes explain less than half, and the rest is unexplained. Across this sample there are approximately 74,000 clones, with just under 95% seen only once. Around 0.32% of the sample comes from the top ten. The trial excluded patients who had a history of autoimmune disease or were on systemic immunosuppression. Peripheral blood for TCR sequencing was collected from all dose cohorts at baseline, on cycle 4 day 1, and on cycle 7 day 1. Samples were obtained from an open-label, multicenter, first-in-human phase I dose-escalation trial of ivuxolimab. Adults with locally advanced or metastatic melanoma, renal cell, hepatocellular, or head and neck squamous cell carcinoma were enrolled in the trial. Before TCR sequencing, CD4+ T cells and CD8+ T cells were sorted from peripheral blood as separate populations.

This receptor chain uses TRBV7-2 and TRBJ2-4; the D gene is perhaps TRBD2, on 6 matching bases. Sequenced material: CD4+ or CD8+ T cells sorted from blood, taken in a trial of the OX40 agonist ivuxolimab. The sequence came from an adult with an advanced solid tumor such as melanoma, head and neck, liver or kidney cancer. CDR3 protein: CASSLVGGSVKNIQYF. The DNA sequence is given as TGTGCCAGCAGCTTAGTCGGGGGTTCGGTCAAAAACATTCAGTACTTC.